These 8 T cell receptor beta chains came from one sample sequenced in a study of CD8+CD57+ T cells in acquired aplastic anemia. Flow cytometry had shown expanded CD8+CD57+ cells in the patients chosen for sequencing. TCR beta VDJ and CDR3 profiles were obtained from a genomic DNA template. MiXCR, run by TCRdb on the reads, gives a single entry per CDR3 protein. The sample shows around 430,000 distinct CDR3 sequences, approximately 32% of them seen only once. Source material: sorted CD4+, CD8+, or CD8+CD57+ T cells (not recorded which) from PBMCs. The receptors stem from a human donor with aplastic anemia.

This rearrangement joins TRBV9 to TRBJ2-7; 9 bases are shared with TRBD2. CDR3 length: 15 amino acids. Germline V gives CDR1 SGDLS, CDR2 YYNGEE. The V segment lost 0 bases and the J segment 3 bases; nucleotides outside the gene matches: 4. CDR3 sequence: CASSVGTSGLYEQYF. CDR3 nucleotides: TGTGCCAGCAGCGTAGGTACTAGCGGGCTCTACGAGCAGTACTTC.

This clonotype was recorded a few times. J is TRBJ2-7 and V is TRBV2; D perhaps matches TRBD2 (6 bases). The germline V gene has CDR1 SNHLY and CDR2 FYNNEI. CDR3 size: 13 residues. With 4 bases removed from V and 6 bases from J, the gap between germline ends came to 13 bases. This CDR3 reads CASSVGGGREQYF. Written as DNA, the CDR3 is TGTGCCAGCAGTGTGGGGGGAGGTCGCGAGCAGTACTTC.

Concerning this clonotype: The junction departs from germline at one end; a sequencing error may be responsible. The chain links TRBV15 to TRBJ1-2, with TRBD1 as a possible D gene (5 bases). The CDR3 runs to 14 residues. The germline gives CDR1 LNHNV, CDR2 YYDKDF (reference sequence). CDR3 in amino acids: CATSRDERDYGYTF. The CDR3 DNA reads TGTGCCACCAGCAGAGATGAGCGGGACTACGGCTACACCTTC.

Comments on this clonotype: A much larger clone lies one base from this, so it may be a read error. The rearrangement joins TRBV2 to TRBJ2-3, with D tentatively TRBD1 (5 bases). The J call is uncertain, as TRBJ1-5 better fits the DNA end. The CDR3 runs to 17 residues. CDR1 and CDR2 (germline): SNHLY, FYNNEI. CDR3 nucleotide sequence: TGTGCCAGCACCGGGGGACTAGCGGGAACTAGCACAGATACGCAGCATTTT. Protein: CASTGGLAGTSTDTQHF.

Regarding this clonotype: Its ends do not fully match the called genes, so a read error is possible. As DNA, the CDR3 is TGTGCCAGCAGCCAACTACGCGAGCAGTGCTTC. The encoded protein is CASSQLREQCF. The V gene is TRBV3-1, the J gene TRBJ2-7; D is unresolved. The CDR3 has 11 residues. The germline CDR1 and CDR2 sequences are LGHDT and YNNKEL (reference sequence).

This clonotype occurred a few times. V and J are TRBV7-2 and TRBJ1-2; D not certain. Per the germline V gene, CDR1 is SGHTA and CDR2 is FQGNSA. V shed 5 bases and J shed 2 bases, with 15 bases lying between them. CDR3 length: 15 residues. CDR3 amino acids: CASSPMISNNYGYTF. The CDR3, as DNA: TGTGCCAGCAGCCCAATGATAAGTAACAACTATGGCTACACCTTC. Combining the CDR3 with reference TRBV7-2 and TRBJ1-2 gives the whole variable domain GAGVSQSPSNKVTEKGKDVELRCDPISGHTALYWYRQSLGQGLEFLIYFQGNSAPDKSGLPSDRFSAERTGGSVSTLTIQRTQQEDSAVYLCASSPMISNNYGYTFGSGTRLTVV.

This clonotype was detected many times. Germline and junction disagree at one end, which may indicate a read error. J is TRBJ2-7 and V is TRBV10-3; tentative D call: TRBD2 (5 bases). Germline CDR1 reads ENHRY; CDR2 reads SYGVKD. This CDR3 has 13 residues. The CDR3 DNA reads TGTGCCAGCAGTTACTCGTTAGCGATCGAGCAGTACTTC. This codes for CASSYSLAIEQYF.

This clonotype was recorded at least ten times. J is TRBJ1-1 and V is TRBV15, with D maybe TRBD1 (6 bases). The CDR3 loop spans 15 amino acids. V gave up 1 base and J gave up 3 bases, with 12 bases separating them. From germline, CDR1 is LNHNV and CDR2 YYDKDF (reference sequence). For the CDR3, the DNA is TGTGCCACCAGCAGAGGTCAGGGGAAGGACACTGAAGCTTTCTTT. Translation: CATSRGQGKDTEAFF.